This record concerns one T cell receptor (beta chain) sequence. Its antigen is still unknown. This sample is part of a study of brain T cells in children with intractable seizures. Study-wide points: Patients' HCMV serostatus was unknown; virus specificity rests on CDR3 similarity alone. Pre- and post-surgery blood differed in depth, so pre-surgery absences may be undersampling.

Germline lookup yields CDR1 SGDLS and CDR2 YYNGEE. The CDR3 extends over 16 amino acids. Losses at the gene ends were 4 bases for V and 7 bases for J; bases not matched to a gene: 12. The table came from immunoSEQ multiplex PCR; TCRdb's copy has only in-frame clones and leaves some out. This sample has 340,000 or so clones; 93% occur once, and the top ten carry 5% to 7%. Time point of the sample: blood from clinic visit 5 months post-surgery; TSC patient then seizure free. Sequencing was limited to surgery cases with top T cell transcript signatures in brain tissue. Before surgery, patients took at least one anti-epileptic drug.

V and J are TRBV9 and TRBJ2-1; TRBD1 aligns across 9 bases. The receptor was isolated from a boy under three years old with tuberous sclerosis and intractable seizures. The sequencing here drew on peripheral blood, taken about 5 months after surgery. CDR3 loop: CASSTQDRGNPNEQFF. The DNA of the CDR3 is TGTGCCAGCAGCACCCAAGACAGGGGGAATCCTAATGAGCAGTTCTTC. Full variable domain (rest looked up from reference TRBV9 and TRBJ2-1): DSGVTQTPKHLITATGQRVTLRCSPRSGDLSVYWYQQSLDQGLQFLIQYYNGEERAKGNILERFSAQQFPDLHSELNLSSLELGDSALYFCASSTQDRGNPNEQFFGPGTRLTVL.